This TCR beta chain stems from a study of cytomegalovirus exposure and HLA in healthy donors. Points from the study as a whole: Presence/absence analyses rested on an assumption that sequencing depth was roughly uniform across donors. Among donors in an Asian-associated ancestry cluster, a later analysis reportedly found fewer N-insertions than the roughly 610-donor mean.

A word on this clone: Its antigen is currently unknown.

The CDR3 spans 15 residues. V lost 3 bases to trimming and J lost 3 bases; unmatched junction nucleotides: 5. Germline CDR1 and CDR2: SGHDT and YYEEEE. Researchers ran the PCR with 60 Vbeta and 13 Jbeta primers. The method was immunoSEQ multiplex PCR; TCRdb's version includes in-frame clones alone and lacks a portion of them. The data contain 120,000 or so clones, around four fifths of them singletons. This clonotype was sampled from a man in his fifties or sixties in good health and CMV-seropositive. Sample: PBMCs. The chain is built from TRBV5-6 and TRBJ2-5; 10 nucleotides line up with TRBD1. The CDR3 DNA is TGTGCCAGCAGCTCCCCGACAGGGGGCGAAGAGACCCAGTACTTC. Translated: CASSSPTGGEETQYF.